A single TCR beta chain is shown here with its context. The antigen remains unidentified. This specimen belongs to a study of cytomegalovirus exposure and HLA in healthy donors. Study observations and caveats: In a later analysis, most CMV-associated TCR beta chains appeared HLA-restricted. Both high specificity and high sensitivity reportedly marked the classifier's diagnosis of cytomegalovirus status. Follow-up analysis later connected one missense variant in DCLRE1C with trimming of TCR beta V- and J-genes.

Amplification used 60 Vbeta primers and 13 Jbeta primers. This table comes from immunoSEQ multiplex PCR, and its TCRdb copy is limited to in-frame clones, with some not included. The sample lists 35,000 to 50,000 clones; about 60% were seen once. Germline loops: CDR1 SGHNT, CDR2 YYREEE (reference sequence). V was shortened by 0 bases and J by 2 bases, with 8 bases between the two germline ends. CDR3 length: 14 amino acids. V is TRBV5-4 and J is TRBJ2-5, with D unresolved. The clonotype was recovered from a man in his sixties in good health and CMV-seropositive. Sequencing was done on a sample of PBMCs. The CDR3 sequence: CASSLEPTQETQYF. The DNA for the CDR3 is TGTGCCAGCAGCTTGGAACCGACTCAAGAGACCCAGTACTTC. Filled out from reference TRBV5-4 and TRBJ2-5, the complete variable domain reads ETGVTQSPTHLIKTRGQQVTLRCSSQSGHNTVSWYQQALGQGPQFIFQYYREEENGRGNFPPRFSGLQFPNYSSELNVNALELDDSALYLCASSLEPTQETQYFGPGTRLLVL.